This T cell receptor (beta chain) was documented in a study of CD8+ T cells in alopecia areata. In the study overall: It was oral tofacitinib, at 5 to 10 mg twice daily, that treated patients received.

Study results and caveats: Sequences from scalp samples also cover resident alphabeta T cells of normal skin.

Extraction of RNA preceded its reverse transcription into cDNA, which served as the sequencing template. Libraries were prepared by immunoSEQ multiplex PCR; TCRdb keeps only in-frame clonotypes and omits some of them. Here the sample spans 200,000 to 250,000 clones, under 70% being singletons. Concerning this clone itself: What it binds is unknown.

Trimming removed 6 bases from V and 7 bases from J, with 16 bases in between. CDR1 SQVTM and CDR2 ANQGSEA come from the germline V gene. The CDR3 length is 13 residues. This rearrangement joins TRBV29-1 to TRBJ2-1, with a weak D call TRBD2 (6 bases). The source of this sequence is a human donor with alopecia areata. This sample comprised CD4+ T cells sorted from blood, obtained at week 0. CDR3 protein: CSVGGERRNEQFF. CDR3 bases: TGCAGCGTAGGAGGGGAGCGGAGGAATGAGCAGTTCTTC.